The sample holds one count of the clone carrying this TCR beta chain. Its antigen remains unidentified. Produced via immunoSEQ multiplex PCR; TCRdb's table is partial and in-frame only. The sample includes about 980,000 clones, 60% to 85% of them seen just once. HIV-negative, healthy adults without recent acute infections or vaccinations were the donors. The data stem from a study of shared clonotypes between healthy human individuals. Study-wide background: Researchers assigned three CD4 naive, three CD4 memory, two CD8 naive and one CD8 memory plate to each donor.

Trimming took 1 base from V and 6 from J, leaving 10 bases between them. CDR3 length equals 14 residues. CDR1 is LGHNA, CDR2 YSLEER, per germline. Study findings and constraints: It was observed that 5% to 6.5% of naive CD4 clonotypes were shared across a handful of donors.

The sample comprised memory CD4+ T cells sorted from blood. Subset given: CD45RA-negative fraction. This receptor was taken from a man between 18 and 29 years old in good health. V and J are TRBV4-3 and TRBJ1-3; D gene unclear. The CDR3 DNA follows: TGCGCCAGCAGCCAAGGCCTCTTCTTAAACACCATATATTTT. It specifies CASSQGLFLNTIYF.